This entry describes one T cell receptor (beta chain). Here immunoSEQ multiplex PCR was the method, and the copy in TCRdb shows in-frame clones only, minus some. The sample has fewer than 30,000 clones, around 90% seen once. The data were taken from a study of OX40 agonist ivuxolimab in advanced cancers. Looked up from germline, CDR1 is SGHTA and CDR2 is FQGNSA. The CDR3 length is 12 residues. The V end was cut by 11 bases, the J end by 1 base, with 11 bases between. Sequenced here: CD4+ or CD8+ T cells sorted from blood, sampled in a trial of the OX40 agonist ivuxolimab. This clonotype originated in an adult with an advanced solid tumor such as melanoma, head and neck, liver or kidney cancer. The J gene is TRBJ1-2, the V gene TRBV7-2; D possibly corresponds to TRBD1 (6 bases). The CDR3 DNA reads as TGTGCCTGTGGGGGCCTTAACTATGGCTACACCTTC. This sequence encodes CACGGLNYGYTF.